The 18 T cell receptor beta chains in this list originate from one sample, sequenced in a study of naive and memory T cell subsets. These TCRs are of unknown antigen specificity. Study outcomes and limitations: Especially in CD8 cells, naive repertoires contained a few larger clonotypes, possibly CD45RA-re-expressing memory cells.

Both TRBC1 and TRBC2 were covered by a beta constant-region primer of two equimolar oligonucleotides. The ligated cDNA underwent four PCR rounds using SP2 and nested alpha and beta constant-region primers. TCRdb independently ran MiXCR on the UMI-ligation and nested PCR reads; one entry per CDR3 protein. The table records about 160,000 distinct CDR3 sequences, over 20% of them present only once. The specimen sequenced was naive CD4+ T cells from blood. The receptor source for this set is a human donor in good health.

This rearrangement joins TRBV7-2 to TRBJ1-5; D gene ambiguous. There are 14 residues in the CDR3. Germline V CDR1 and CDR2: SGHTA, FQGNSA. Trimming took 1 base from V and 9 from J, leaving 13 bases between them. The DNA of the CDR3 is TGTGCCAGCAGCTTAGTTCCAGGCTCAGGGCCCCAGCATTTT. Translated: CASSLVPGSGPQHF.

This clonotype appeared a single time. The genes are TRBV7-2 and TRBJ2-2; 8 positions agree with TRBD2. The CDR3 totals 16 residues. Germline CDR1 and CDR2: SGHTA and FQGNSA. V lost 1 base, J lost 1 base, and 2 bases stayed unmatched. The CDR3 spells CASSLGRGGNTGELFF. CDR3 nucleotide sequence: TGTGCCAGCAGCTTAGGCCGGGGGGGGAACACCGGGGAGCTGTTTTTT.

This clonotype was detected only once. The genes are TRBV2 and TRBJ1-1; a possible D gene is TRBD1 (6 bases). Germline V gene data show CDR1 as SNHLY and CDR2 as FYNNEI. Trimming pared 1 base from V and 6 bases from J, leaving 15 bases between. The CDR3 runs to 15 residues. This CDR3 reads CASSEEDSSISEAFF. The CDR3 nucleotides are TGTGCCAGCAGTGAAGAGGACAGCAGCATATCTGAAGCTTTCTTT. Combining the CDR3 with reference TRBV2 and TRBJ1-1 gives the whole variable domain EPEVTQTPSHQVTQMGQEVILRCVPISNHLYFYWYRQILGQKVEFLVSFYNNEISEKSEIFDDQFSVERPDGSNFTLKIRSTKLEDSAMYFCASSEEDSSISEAFFGQGTRLTVV.

The V gene is TRBV6-6, the J gene TRBJ1-6; D might be TRBD1 (5 bases). CDR3 size: 17 residues. The germline V gene encodes CDR1 MNHNY and CDR2 SVGAGI (reference sequence). Deletions cut 6 bases from V and 8 bases from J, with 23 bases between. DNA of the CDR3: TGTGCCAGCAGCCCCGTAGGGACCCGCGGGCGGGATTCACCCCTCCACTTT. It yields the protein CASSPVGTRGRDSPLHF.

The rearrangement links TRBV5-5 to TRBJ2-5; D is tentatively TRBD1 or TRBD2 (5 bases each). Trimming pared 3 bases from V and 3 bases from J, leaving 12 bases between. CDR3 length: 14 residues. Germline lookup yields CDR1 SGHKS and CDR2 YYEKEE (reference sequence). Written as DNA, the CDR3 is TGTGCCAGCAGCTCCGGGACGACGAAAGAGACCCAGTACTTC. Protein: CASSSGTTKETQYF.

This clonotype appeared a few times. This chain connects TRBV5-5 to TRBJ2-2; possible D gene TRBD1, 5 bases. V dropped 6 bases and J dropped 6 bases, with 18 bases sitting between them. The CDR3 length is 15 residues. Germline loops: CDR1 SGHKS, CDR2 YYEKEE (reference sequence). The CDR3 region is CASTRGRAESGELFF. The CDR3 region has the DNA TGTGCCAGCACCAGAGGCAGGGCTGAGTCCGGGGAGCTGTTTTTT.

This chain uses TRBV28 with TRBJ2-4, with unresolved D. V lost 2 bases and J lost 8, with 10 bases in between. Germline CDR1 reads MDHEN; CDR2 reads SYDVKM. CDR3 length: 13 residues. Here the CDR3 reads CASSLVNEDIQYF. The CDR3 nucleotides are TGTGCCAGCAGTTTAGTCAACGAGGACATTCAGTACTTC. The variable domain in full, completed from reference TRBV28 and TRBJ2-4, reads DVKVTQSSRYLVKRTGEKVFLECVQDMDHENMFWYRQDPGLGLRLIYFSYDVKMKEKGDIPEGYSVSREKKERFSLILESASTNQTSMYLCASSLVNEDIQYFGAGTRLSVL.

This clonotype came up a few times. The V call is TRBV11-1, the J call TRBJ2-3, with D perhaps TRBD1 or TRBD2 (6 bases each). The CDR3 length is 18 residues. The V and J ends lost 1 base and 2 bases respectively, with 19 bases between them. Germline assignment: CDR1 SGHAT and CDR2 FQDESV (reference sequence). CDR3 coding DNA: TGTGCCAGCAGCTTAGACGGTCTAGGGGGAGGATCCACAGATACGCAGTATTTT. Translating it yields CASSLDGLGGGSTDTQYF.

This clonotype was seen repeatedly, ten times or more. This chain uses TRBV7-8 with TRBJ2-7; TRBD1 aligns across 12 bases. This CDR3 contains 15 residues. CDR1 and CDR2 from the germline V gene are SGHVS and FQNEAQ. The V segment lost 5 bases and the J segment 4 bases; nucleotides outside the gene matches: 6. The CDR3 coding sequence is TGTGCCAGCAGCCCGCGGGACAGGGGGCAATACGAGCAGTACTTC. This sequence encodes CASSPRDRGQYEQYF.

This clonotype was observed a few times. The chain recombines TRBV15 with TRBJ1-5; 7 nucleotides line up with TRBD1. The CDR3 sequence is 15 residues long. V lost 5 bases to trimming and J lost 2 bases; unmatched junction nucleotides: 6. CDR1 and CDR2 from the germline V gene are LNHNV and YYDKDF (reference sequence). CDR3 nucleotide sequence: TGTGCCACCAGCCAGGACAGGCTGGGCAATCAGCCCCAGCATTTT. It translates to CATSQDRLGNQPQHF.

This clonotype was counted only a few times. The rearrangement uses TRBV9 and TRBJ1-1; D gene ambiguous. Trimming removed 0 bases at V and 2 bases at J, with 8 bases between. Germline-derived CDR1 and CDR2 are SGDLS and YYNGEE. The CDR3 consists of 14 residues. CDR3 sequence: CASSVGTGNTEAFF. The CDR3 nucleotides are TGTGCCAGCAGCGTAGGTACCGGCAACACTGAAGCTTTCTTT.

The V and J genes are TRBV10-3 and TRBJ1-1; D might be TRBD1 (5 bases). Trimming removed 10 bases at V and 4 bases at J, with 13 bases between. The CDR3 has 12 amino acids. Germline lookup yields CDR1 ENHRY and CDR2 SYGVKD. CDR3 DNA sequence: TGTGCCACAAGACAGTCTGCCACTGAAGCTTTCTTT. It specifies CATRQSATEAFF.

This clonotype occurred a few times. The gene calls are TRBV5-1 and TRBJ2-5; D ambiguous. CDR1 is SGHRS and CDR2 is YFSETQ in the germline V gene. The V end was cut by 2 bases, the J end by 2 bases, with 10 bases between. This CDR3 contains 14 residues. DNA for the CDR3: TGCGCCAGCAGCTTAATGGGTGCTCAAGAGACCCAGTACTTC. This sequence encodes CASSLMGAQETQYF.

This clonotype was counted many times. The V gene is TRBV27, the J gene TRBJ2-7; TRBD1 is a possible D gene (5 bases). Trimming left V 5 bases short and J 3 bases short, with 11 bases between. The CDR3 length is 13 residues. Germline V gene lookup returns CDR1 MNHEY and CDR2 SMNVEV (reference sequence). The CDR3 nucleotides read TGTGCCAGCAGTCCAACAGGTCGCTACGAGCAGTACTTC. Translation gives CASSPTGRYEQYF.

This clonotype was counted many times. This sequence joins TRBV24-1 and TRBJ2-1; maybe TRBD1 (5 bases). Germline V gene data show CDR1 as KGHDR and CDR2 as SFDVKD. CDR3 length: 13 amino acids. Trimming shortened V by 6 bases and J by 6 bases, and 11 bases separated the two germline ends. DNA for the CDR3: TGTGCCACCAGTAAAGGGGCACCCAATGAGCAGTTCTTC. This encodes CATSKGAPNEQFF.

This clonotype has more than one count but fewer than ten. The rearrangement links TRBV6-5 to TRBJ2-1; D may be TRBD1 or TRBD2 (6 bases each). Germline CDR1 MNHEY, CDR2 SVGAGI. V lost 2 bases, J lost 9 bases, and 17 bases lay in between. The CDR3 has 15 residues. Written as DNA, the CDR3 is TGTGCCAGCAGTTACCCGGGTCGGGGGCCGGGTGAGCAGTTCTTC. Residues: CASSYPGRGPGEQFF.

CDR3 protein: CASSIRGADTQYF. The CDR3 DNA reads as TGTGCCAGTAGTATTCGGGGCGCAGATACGCAGTATTTT. This sequence joins TRBV19 and TRBJ2-3; either TRBD1 or TRBD2 may fit D (5 bases each). V was pared by 3 bases and J by 4 bases, with 8 bases between. CDR1 is LNHDA, CDR2 SQIVND, per germline (reference sequence). The CDR3 consists of 13 residues.

This clonotype was detected only a few times. The V and J genes are TRBV12-3 or TRBV12-4 and TRBJ1-5, with D uncertain. Trimming removed 7 bases from V and 4 bases from J, with 23 bases in between. CDR3 length: 17 residues. DNA for the CDR3: TGTGCCAGCACCTCGTCTTGGGGTAGTGTTAGAAATCAGCCCCAGCATTTT. It yields the protein CASTSSWGSVRNQPQHF.